This section outlines one T cell receptor (beta chain) sequence together with its context. Its antigen is not identified. This sample is part of a study of PD-1 blockade in classical Hodgkin lymphoma. Turning to the study itself: The study gave patients nivolumab 3 mg/kg intravenously every 2 weeks. Whole-study results and caveats: CD4+ but not CD8+ TCR diversity rose significantly by C4D1. Repertoire differences lack defined causes, possibly disease activity or prior therapy. Complete responders started with a diversity level that resembled newly diagnosed patients at baseline.

Germline V gives CDR1 SGHTS, CDR2 YDEGEE. V lost 6 bases and J lost 3; bases outside the gene matches: 5. The CDR3 contains 13 residues. Here immunoSEQ multiplex PCR was the method, and the copy in TCRdb shows in-frame clones only, minus some. Found here are under 50,000 clones, roughly 70% of them singletons; the top ten hold about 3.4%. Time point: cycle 4 day 1 (C4D1), after five to seven weeks of nivolumab. Every patient experienced relapse after autologous stem cell transplantation, and brentuximab vedotin exposure varied. The chain employs TRBV5-8 and TRBJ1-2; 7 bases are a match to TRBD1. The sequence derives from a human donor with classical Hodgkin lymphoma. Here the sequenced sample was peripheral blood mononuclear cells (PBMCs), taken before the fourth cycle of nivolumab. The CDR3 loop reads CASNDQGDYGYTF. The CDR3, as DNA: TGTGCCAGCAACGATCAGGGGGACTATGGCTACACCTTC.